The 25 T cell receptor beta chains below come from one sample, sequenced in a study of blood T cell repertoires in COVID-19. Sequenced by immunoSEQ multiplex PCR; TCRdb stores in-frame clones only, minus some. This table has about 110,000 clones, roughly four fifths appearing once. The specimen was peripheral blood. These receptors all come from a woman in her 70s with acute or convalescent COVID-19.

This rearrangement joins TRBV28 to TRBJ1-2; D is possibly TRBD1 (5 bases). This CDR3 is 12 amino acids long. Germline-derived CDR1 and CDR2 are MDHEN and SYDVKM. Trimming took off 4 bases at V and 8 bases at J, with 11 bases between the two ends. CDR3 DNA: TGTGCCAGCAGTTGGCAGGGAAGGGGCTACACCTTC. As protein: CASSWQGRGYTF.

This chain's CDR3 is CASSVGSRGNEQFF. The DNA of the CDR3 is TGTGCCAGCAGCGTAGGCTCCCGCGGAAATGAGCAGTTCTTC. The chain joins TRBV9 to TRBJ2-1; D is uncertain. Germline CDR1 SGDLS, CDR2 YYNGEE. Trimming left V 0 bases short and J 7 bases short, with 11 bases between. CDR3 length: 14 residues.

A few counts support this clone. The CDR3 region is CASSQGWRDTEAFF. CDR3 bases: TGTGCCAGCAGCCAGGGCTGGAGGGACACTGAAGCTTTCTTT. The chain has TRBV6-5 and TRBJ1-1, with D perhaps TRBD1 (5 bases). Germline CDR1 and CDR2: MNHEY and SVGAGI. The V and J ends lost 6 bases and 3 bases respectively, with 14 bases between them. The CDR3 totals 14 residues.

V gene TRBV5-1 combines with J gene TRBJ1-3, with D unclear. Germline V CDR1 and CDR2: SGHRS, YFSETQ. This CDR3 has 15 residues. Trimming took off 0 bases at V and 0 bases at J, with 7 bases between the two ends. The CDR3 sequence: CASSLEAASGNTIYF. CDR3 nucleotide sequence: TGCGCCAGCAGCTTGGAGGCGGCCTCTGGAAACACCATATATTTT.

The chain employs TRBV28 and TRBJ2-3; the D gene is possibly TRBD2 (5 bases). The CDR3 loop spans 18 amino acids. V lost 2 bases and J 0 bases, leaving 18 bases between the germline ends. Germline assignment: CDR1 MDHEN and CDR2 SYDVKM. In nucleotides, the CDR3 is TGTGCCAGCAGTTTAGCCGGAAGATGGGGAGAGAGCACAGATACGCAGTATTTT. This codes for CASSLAGRWGESTDTQYF.

The chain combines TRBV15 with TRBJ1-1; D call uncertain. Trimming stripped 0 bases from V and 2 bases from J, with 13 bases between. Looked up from germline, CDR1 is LNHNV and CDR2 is YYDKDF (reference sequence). This CDR3 is 16 amino acids long. CDR3 DNA: TGTGCCACCAGCAGAGATTTGGCCGTTGTCAACACTGAAGCTTTCTTT. It is translated as CATSRDLAVVNTEAFF.

The J gene is TRBJ2-2, the V gene TRBV7-8; D is perhaps TRBD1 (6 bases). This CDR3 is 14 amino acids long. The germline V gene encodes CDR1 SGHVS and CDR2 FQNEAQ. Trimming removed 6 bases at V and 5 bases at J, with 13 bases between. For the CDR3, the DNA is TGTGCCAGCAGGATTCTACAGGGAACCGGGGAGCTGTTTTTT. Protein product: CASRILQGTGELFF. Filled out from reference TRBV7-8 and TRBJ2-2, the complete variable domain reads GAGVSQSPRYKVAKRGQDVALRCDPISGHVSLFWYQQALGQGPEFLTYFQNEAQLDKSGLPSDRFFAERPEGSVSTLKIQRTQQEDSAVYLCASRILQGTGELFFGEGSRLTVL.

The chain recombines TRBV4-3 with TRBJ2-2; 7 nucleotides match TRBD2. The CDR3 length is 17 residues. The V gene's germline CDR1 is LGHNA and CDR2 YSLEER. Trimming cost V 0 bases and J 7 bases; bases outside gene matches: 11. CDR3 amino acids: CASSQDPAGPSGGELFF. As DNA, the CDR3 is TGCGCCAGCAGCCAAGATCCAGCGGGGCCTTCGGGCGGGGAGCTGTTTTTT.

The chain joins TRBV7-2 to TRBJ2-1, with 9 bases that match TRBD2. CDR1 and CDR2 from the germline V gene are SGHTA and FQGNSA. The V gene end was trimmed by 2 bases and the J gene end by 10 bases; junction bases not matched to a gene: 6. The CDR3 has 14 residues. The CDR3 bases are TGTGCCAGCAGCTTATATCGGGCGGGAGGGGAGCAGTTCTTC. As protein: CASSLYRAGGEQFF.

V and J are TRBV28 and TRBJ1-6, with 10 positions matching TRBD1. V trimming: 3 bases; J trimming: 10 bases; junction bases outside the gene matches: 6. This CDR3 has 15 residues. Germline CDR1 and CDR2: MDHEN and SYDVKM. The CDR3 region has the DNA TGTGCCAGCAGTTTGGGGGACAGGGGTAGATCACCCCTCCACTTT. As protein: CASSLGDRGRSPLHF.

This clone was seen only once. The chain is built from TRBV7-3 and TRBJ1-1; D unclear. This CDR3 is built from 13 residues. V was pared by 5 bases and J by 6 bases, with 13 bases between. Germline values: CDR1 SGHTA, CDR2 FQGTGA. In DNA, the CDR3 is TGTGCCAGCAGCCCACTTTATCCCGCTGAAGCTTTCTTT. As protein: CASSPLYPAEAFF.

This clone was detected a few times. This chain's CDR3 is CASSLAQGVQPQHF. For the CDR3, the DNA is TGTGCCAGCAGCTTGGCACAGGGGGTTCAGCCCCAGCATTTT. V usage is TRBV5-5 and J usage is TRBJ1-5, with TRBD1 matching over 8 bases. Germline loops: CDR1 SGHKS, CDR2 YYEKEE (reference sequence). The CDR3 extends over 14 amino acids. V trimming: 0 bases; J trimming: 6 bases; junction bases outside the gene matches: 2.

This chain connects TRBV6-1 to TRBJ2-3; a weak D match, TRBD2 (5 bases). CDR3 length: 14 amino acids. V lost 3 bases to trimming and J lost 2 bases, with 9 bases between them. The V gene's germline CDR1 is MNHNS and CDR2 SASEGT. For the CDR3, the DNA is TGTGCCAGCAGTGACGGGATGTACACAGATACGCAGTATTTT. It yields the protein CASSDGMYTDTQYF.

The table lists this clone with a count of one. The gene calls are TRBV6-2 or TRBV6-3 and TRBJ2-1; TRBD2 matches at 8 bases. Germline V gene lookup returns CDR1 MNHEY and CDR2 SVGEGT. The CDR3 totals 13 residues. Trimming cost V 7 bases and J 6 bases; bases outside gene matches: 5. CDR3 bases: TGTGCCAGCAACCCGGGACTAGTCAATGAGCAGTTCTTC. It specifies CASNPGLVNEQFF.

The gene calls are TRBV5-1 and TRBJ2-7; the match to TRBD1 covers 7 bases. Germline assignment: CDR1 SGHRS and CDR2 YFSETQ. The V gene end was trimmed by 4 bases and the J gene end by 2 bases; junction bases not matched to a gene: 9. The CDR3 spans 15 residues. The CDR3 region is CASSQAPGQTYEQYF. The CDR3 DNA reads as TGCGCCAGCAGCCAGGCCCCGGGACAGACCTACGAGCAGTACTTC. The full variable domain, rest sourced from reference TRBV5-1 and TRBJ2-7, is KAGVTQTPRYLIKTRGQQVTLSCSPISGHRSVSWYQQTPGQGLQFLFEYFSETQRNKGNFPGRFSGRQFSNSRSEMNVSTLELGDSALYLCASSQAPGQTYEQYFGPGTRLTVT.

V and J are TRBV2 and TRBJ1-4, with D possibly being TRBD1 (5 bases). CDR1 is SNHLY, CDR2 FYNNEI, per germline. The CDR3 covers 13 residues. The V gene lost 6 bases and the J gene lost 10 bases, with 15 bases spanning the gap. The CDR3 coding sequence is TGTGCCAGCAGAACCCAGGGTTTGGGAAAACTGTTTTTT. Amino acid sequence: CASRTQGLGKLFF. The whole variable domain, remainder taken from reference TRBV2 and TRBJ1-4, is EPEVTQTPSHQVTQMGQEVILRCVPISNHLYFYWYRQILGQKVEFLVSFYNNEISEKSEIFDDQFSVERPDGSNFTLKIRSTKLEDSAMYFCASRTQGLGKLFFGSGTQLSVL.

The V call is TRBV18, the J call TRBJ2-1; TRBD2 aligns across 7 bases. CDR1 and CDR2 from the germline V gene are KGHSH and LQKENI. The V and J ends lost 3 bases and 14 bases, in that order; junction bases with no gene match: 13. This CDR3 contains 14 residues. The CDR3 protein is CASSPPAGGGPEFF. The DNA for the CDR3 is TGTGCCAGCTCACCTCCCGCGGGCGGGGGACCAGAGTTCTTC.

V gene TRBV13 combines with J gene TRBJ1-1; D remains unclear. The V end was cut by 5 bases, the J end by 4 bases, with 11 bases between. The CDR3 has 13 residues. The germline V gene encodes CDR1 PRHDT and CDR2 FYEKMQ (reference sequence). Here the CDR3 reads CASSTRLGTEAFF. The CDR3 coding sequence is TGTGCCAGCAGCACGCGACTGGGCACTGAAGCTTTCTTT.

The chain links TRBV13 to TRBJ2-1; 9 bases align to TRBD2. The V segment lost 10 bases and the J segment 5 bases; nucleotides outside the gene matches: 6. Germline lookup yields CDR1 PRHDT and CDR2 FYEKMQ (reference sequence). The CDR3 length is 13 residues. Written as DNA, the CDR3 is TGTGCCATCACGGGACTAGCAGACAATGAGCAGTTCTTC. It translates to CAITGLADNEQFF.

The chain uses TRBV7-9 and TRBJ2-3; a possible D gene is TRBD1 (7 bases). Germline V gene data show CDR1 as SEHNR and CDR2 as FQNEAQ (reference sequence). This CDR3 is built from 17 residues. Trimming took 0 bases from V and 0 from J, leaving 13 bases between them. The CDR3 DNA is TGTGCCAGCAGCTTAGCGGGGGCAGGGGGGAGCACAGATACGCAGTATTTT. This gives the protein CASSLAGAGGSTDTQYF.

The chain is built from TRBV19 and TRBJ1-4, with unresolved D. The germline V gene has CDR1 LNHDA and CDR2 SQIVND (reference sequence). This CDR3 comprises 15 residues. The V end lost 6 bases, the J end lost 0 bases, and 11 bases lay between the germline ends. The CDR3 loop is CASSSRGSTNEKLFF. The CDR3 coding sequence is TGTGCCAGTAGCTCGCGGGGATCAACTAATGAAAAACTGTTTTTT.

The sample holds a few counts of this clone. This chain uses TRBV7-2 with TRBJ1-3; a possible D gene is TRBD1 (5 bases). Germline V gives CDR1 SGHTA, CDR2 FQGNSA. The V and J ends lost 2 bases and 4 bases respectively, with 21 bases between them. There are 18 residues in the CDR3. CDR3 nucleotide sequence: TGTGCCAGCAGCTTAACCTCCCCAGCAGGGAGGATCGGAAACACCATATATTTT. Encoded protein: CASSLTSPAGRIGNTIYF. Filled out from reference TRBV7-2 and TRBJ1-3, the complete variable domain reads GAGVSQSPSNKVTEKGKDVELRCDPISGHTALYWYRQSLGQGLEFLIYFQGNSAPDKSGLPSDRFSAERTGGSVSTLTIQRTQQEDSAVYLCASSLTSPAGRIGNTIYFGEGSWLTVV.

The chain joins TRBV25-1 to TRBJ2-2; possible D gene TRBD1, 5 bases. CDR1 MGHDK and CDR2 SYGVNS come from the germline V gene. The CDR3 totals 12 residues. V lost 5 bases to trimming and J lost 6 bases, with 7 bases between them. The CDR3 DNA reads as TGTGCCAGCAGTCTAGGGGCCGGGGAGCTGTTTTTT. Translated: CASSLGAGELFF.

The chain recombines TRBV5-1 with TRBJ2-3; 8 bases are shared with TRBD2. Per germline, CDR1 SGHRS and CDR2 YFSETQ. The CDR3 runs 14 residues. Trimming cost V 5 bases and J 1 base; bases outside gene matches: 3. Here the CDR3 reads CASRISGGTDTQYF. In nucleotides, the CDR3 is TGCGCCAGCAGAATTAGCGGGGGCACAGATACGCAGTATTTT.

The rearrangement joins TRBV7-9 to TRBJ2-1; possibly TRBD2 for D (7 bases). V was cut by 5 bases and J by 9 bases, with 23 bases left in between. The CDR3 length is 16 residues. CDR1 and CDR2 from the germline V gene are SEHNR and FQNEAQ (reference sequence). As DNA, the CDR3 is TGTGCCAGCAGCCAGGACAGTGGCGGGAGTGGTAGTGAGCAGTTCTTC. Protein sequence: CASSQDSGGSGSEQFF.